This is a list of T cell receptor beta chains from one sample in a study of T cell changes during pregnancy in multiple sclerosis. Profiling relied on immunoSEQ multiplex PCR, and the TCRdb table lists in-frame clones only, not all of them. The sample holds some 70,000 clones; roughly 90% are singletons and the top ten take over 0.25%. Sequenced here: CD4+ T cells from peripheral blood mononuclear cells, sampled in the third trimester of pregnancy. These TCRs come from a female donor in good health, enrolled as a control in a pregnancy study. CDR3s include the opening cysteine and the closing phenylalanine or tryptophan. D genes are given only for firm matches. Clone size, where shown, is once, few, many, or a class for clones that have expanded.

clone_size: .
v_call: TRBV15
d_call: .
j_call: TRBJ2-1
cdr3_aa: CATSRGNLKKFF
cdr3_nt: TGTGCCACCAGCAGAGGTAACTTGAAAAAGTTCTTC

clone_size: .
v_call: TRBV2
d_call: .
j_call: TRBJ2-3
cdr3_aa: CASSELADTQYF
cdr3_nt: TGTGCCAGCAGTGAACTTGCAGATACGCAGTATTTT

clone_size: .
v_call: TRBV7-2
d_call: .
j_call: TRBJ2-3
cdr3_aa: CASSLEGDGADTQYF
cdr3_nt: TGTGCCAGCAGCTTAGAAGGGGATGGTGCAGATACGCAGTATTTT

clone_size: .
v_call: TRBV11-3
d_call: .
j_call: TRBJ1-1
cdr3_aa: CASSLMRLNTEAFF
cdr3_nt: TGTGCCAGCAGCTTAATGAGGCTGAACACTGAAGCTTTCTTT

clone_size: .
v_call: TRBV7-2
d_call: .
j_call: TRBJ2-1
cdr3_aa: CASSPSGAANENEQFF
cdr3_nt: TGTGCCAGCAGCCCCTCCGGAGCGGCAAATGAGAATGAGCAGTTCTTC

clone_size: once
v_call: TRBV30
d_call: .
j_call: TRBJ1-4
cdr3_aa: CAWSVHSGGEKLFF
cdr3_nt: TGTGCCTGGAGTGTACACTCCGGGGGGGAAAAACTGTTTTTT

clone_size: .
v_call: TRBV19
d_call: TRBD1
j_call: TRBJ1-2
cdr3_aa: CASSTRQGDGYTF
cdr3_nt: TGTGCCAGTAGTACTAGACAGGGAGATGGCTACACCTTC

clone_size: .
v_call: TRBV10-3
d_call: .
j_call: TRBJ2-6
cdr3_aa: CAISAADSGANVLTF
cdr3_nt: TGTGCCATCAGTGCCGCGGACTCTGGGGCCAACGTCCTGACTTTC

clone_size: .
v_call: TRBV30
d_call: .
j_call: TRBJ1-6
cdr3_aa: CAWSVKPGPLDNSPLHF
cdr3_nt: TGTGCCTGGAGTGTGAAGCCAGGGCCCCTGGATAATTCACCCCTCCACTTT

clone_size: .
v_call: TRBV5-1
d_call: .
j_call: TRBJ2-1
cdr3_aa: CASRGEGNEQFF
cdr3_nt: TGCGCCAGCAGGGGAGAGGGAAATGAGCAGTTCTTC

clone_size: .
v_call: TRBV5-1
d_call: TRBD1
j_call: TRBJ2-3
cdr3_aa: CASSFADRADTQYF
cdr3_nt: TGCGCCAGCAGCTTTGCGGACAGGGCAGATACGCAGTATTTT

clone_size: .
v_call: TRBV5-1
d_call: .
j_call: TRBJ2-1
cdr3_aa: CASSPWQVSSYNEQFF
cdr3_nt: TGCGCCAGCAGCCCCTGGCAGGTGAGCTCCTACAATGAGCAGTTCTTC

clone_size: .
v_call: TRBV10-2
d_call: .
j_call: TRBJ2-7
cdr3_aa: CASSAGVTSYEQYF
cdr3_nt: TGCGCCAGCAGTGCGGGGGTGACCTCCTACGAGCAGTACTTC

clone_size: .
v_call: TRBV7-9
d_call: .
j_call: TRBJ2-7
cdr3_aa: CASSLDVSYEQYF
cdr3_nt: TGTGCCAGCAGCTTAGATGTCAGCTACGAGCAGTACTTC

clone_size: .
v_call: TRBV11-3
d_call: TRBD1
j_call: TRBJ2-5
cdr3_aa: CASSLEDRAAQETQYF
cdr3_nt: TGTGCCAGCAGCTTAGAGGACAGGGCCGCCCAAGAGACCCAGTACTTC

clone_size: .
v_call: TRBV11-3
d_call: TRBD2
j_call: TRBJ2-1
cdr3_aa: CASSLAGTSGVNEQFF
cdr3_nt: TGTGCCAGCAGCTTAGCCGGGACTAGCGGGGTAAATGAGCAGTTCTTC

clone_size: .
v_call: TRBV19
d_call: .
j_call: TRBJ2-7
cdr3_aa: CASSIGATYEQYF
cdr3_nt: TGTGCCAGTAGTATAGGGGCCACCTACGAGCAGTACTTC

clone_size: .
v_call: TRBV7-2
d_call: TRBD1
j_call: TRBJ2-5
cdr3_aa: CASSLGGTGWETQYF
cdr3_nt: TGTGCCAGCAGCTTAGGGGGGACAGGGTGGGAGACCCAGTACTTC

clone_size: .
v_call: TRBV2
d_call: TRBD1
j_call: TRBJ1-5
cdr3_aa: CASLGTGGNQPQHF
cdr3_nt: TGTGCCAGCCTGGGGACAGGGGGCAATCAGCCCCAGCATTTT

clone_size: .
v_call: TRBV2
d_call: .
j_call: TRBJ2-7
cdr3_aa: CASSLGYEQYF
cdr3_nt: TGTGCCAGCAGCCTAGGCTACGAGCAGTACTTC

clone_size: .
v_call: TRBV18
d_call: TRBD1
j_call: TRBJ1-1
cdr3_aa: CASSQQGPGTEAFF
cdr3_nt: TGTGCCAGCTCACAACAGGGGCCGGGCACTGAAGCTTTCTTT

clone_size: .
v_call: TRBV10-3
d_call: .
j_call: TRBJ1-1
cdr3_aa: CAINRQDDTEAFF
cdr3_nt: TGTGCCATAAACAGACAGGACGACACTGAAGCTTTCTTT

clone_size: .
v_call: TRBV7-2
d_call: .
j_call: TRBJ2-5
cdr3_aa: CASSPTGWREETQYF
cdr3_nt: TGTGCCAGCAGCCCGACAGGGTGGAGGGAAGAGACCCAGTACTTC

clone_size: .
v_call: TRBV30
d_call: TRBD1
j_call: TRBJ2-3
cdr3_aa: CAWSVGTGQVTQYF
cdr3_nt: TGTGCCTGGAGTGTAGGGACAGGTCAAGTGACGCAGTATTTT

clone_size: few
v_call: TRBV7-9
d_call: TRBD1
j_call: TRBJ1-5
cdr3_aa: CASSLQDRGNNQPQHF
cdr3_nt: TGTGCCAGCAGCTTACAGGACAGGGGAAACAATCAGCCCCAGCATTTT

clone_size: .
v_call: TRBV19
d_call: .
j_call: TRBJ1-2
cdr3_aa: CASSIVNAENYGYTF
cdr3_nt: TGTGCCAGTAGTATAGTGAACGCGGAGAACTATGGCTACACCTTC

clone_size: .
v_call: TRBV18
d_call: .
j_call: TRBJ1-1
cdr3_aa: CASSPKAREVEAFF
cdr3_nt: TGTGCCAGCTCACCAAAGGCCAGGGAGGTAGAAGCTTTCTTT

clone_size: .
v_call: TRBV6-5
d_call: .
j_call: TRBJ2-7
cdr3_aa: CASSLDRHEQYF
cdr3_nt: TGTGCCAGCAGCCTGGACAGACACGAGCAGTACTTC

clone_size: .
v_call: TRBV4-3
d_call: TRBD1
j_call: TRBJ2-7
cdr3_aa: CASSQEEGQGVYEQYF
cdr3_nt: TGCGCCAGCAGCCAAGAGGAGGGACAGGGGGTCTACGAGCAGTACTTC

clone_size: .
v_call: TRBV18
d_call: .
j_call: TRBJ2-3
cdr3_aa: CASSPVGGSTDTQYF
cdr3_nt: TGTGCCAGCTCACCAGTAGGCGGTAGCACAGATACGCAGTATTTT

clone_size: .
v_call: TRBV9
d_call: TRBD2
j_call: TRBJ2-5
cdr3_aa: CASSEISGGETQYF
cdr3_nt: TGTGCCAGCAGCGAGATCAGCGGGGGAGAGACCCAGTACTTC

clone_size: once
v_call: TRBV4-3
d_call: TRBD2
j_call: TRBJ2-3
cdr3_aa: CASSQAPLAASTDTQYF
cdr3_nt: TGCGCCAGCAGCCAAGCCCCCCTAGCGGCTAGCACAGATACGCAGTATTTT

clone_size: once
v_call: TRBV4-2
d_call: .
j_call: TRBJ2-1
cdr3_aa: CASSQPLAFNEQFF
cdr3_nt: TGTGCCAGCAGCCAGCCCCTAGCGTTCAATGAGCAGTTCTTC

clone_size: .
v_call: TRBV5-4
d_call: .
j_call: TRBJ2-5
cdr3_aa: CASSLYGAQETQYF
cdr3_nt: TGTGCCAGCAGCTTGTATGGAGCTCAAGAGACCCAGTACTTC

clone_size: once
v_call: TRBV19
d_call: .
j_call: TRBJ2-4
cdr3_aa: CASSTLQGDIQYF
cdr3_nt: TGTGCCAGTAGTACATTACAAGGGGACATTCAGTACTTC